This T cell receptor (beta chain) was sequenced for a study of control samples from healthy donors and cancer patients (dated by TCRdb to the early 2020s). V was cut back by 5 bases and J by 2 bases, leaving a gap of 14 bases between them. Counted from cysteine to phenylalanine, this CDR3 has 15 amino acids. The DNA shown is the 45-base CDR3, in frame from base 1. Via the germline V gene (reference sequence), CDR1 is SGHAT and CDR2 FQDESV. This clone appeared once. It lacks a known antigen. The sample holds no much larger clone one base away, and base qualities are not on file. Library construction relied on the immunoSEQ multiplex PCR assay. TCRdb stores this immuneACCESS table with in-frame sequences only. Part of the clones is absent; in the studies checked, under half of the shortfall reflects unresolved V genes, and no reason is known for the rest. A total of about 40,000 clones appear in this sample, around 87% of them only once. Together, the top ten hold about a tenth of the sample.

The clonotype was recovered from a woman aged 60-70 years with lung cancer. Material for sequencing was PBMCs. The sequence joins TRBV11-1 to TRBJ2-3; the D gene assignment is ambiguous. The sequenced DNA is TGTGCCAGCAGCCAACCGAGAGAATCCACAGATACGCAGTATTTT. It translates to CASSQPRESTDTQYF.